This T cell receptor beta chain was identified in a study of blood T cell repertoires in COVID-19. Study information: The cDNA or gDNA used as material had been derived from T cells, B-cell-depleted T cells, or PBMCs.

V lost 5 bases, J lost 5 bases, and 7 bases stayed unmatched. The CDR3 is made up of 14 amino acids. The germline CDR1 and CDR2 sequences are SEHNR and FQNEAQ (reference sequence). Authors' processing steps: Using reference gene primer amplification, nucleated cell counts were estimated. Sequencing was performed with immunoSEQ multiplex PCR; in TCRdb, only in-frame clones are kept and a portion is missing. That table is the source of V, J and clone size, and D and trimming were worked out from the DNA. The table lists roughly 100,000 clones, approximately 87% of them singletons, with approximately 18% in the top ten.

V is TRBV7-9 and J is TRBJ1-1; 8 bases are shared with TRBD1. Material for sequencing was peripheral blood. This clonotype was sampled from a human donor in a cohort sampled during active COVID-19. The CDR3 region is CASSPGGTKTEAFF. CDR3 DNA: TGTGCCAGCAGCCCAGGGGGCACGAAAACTGAAGCTTTCTTT.